This entry lists 24 T cell receptor beta chains sequenced from one sample in a study of OX40 agonist ivuxolimab in advanced cancers. Profiling relied on immunoSEQ multiplex PCR, and the TCRdb table lists in-frame clones only, not all of them. The sample holds about 120,000 clones, roughly nine tenths seen once. The specimen was CD4+ or CD8+ T cells sorted from blood, collected in a trial of the OX40 agonist ivuxolimab. The source is an adult with an advanced solid tumor such as melanoma, head and neck, liver or kidney cancer.

The V gene is TRBV4-3, the J gene TRBJ1-1; the D gene is possibly TRBD1 (6 bases). The CDR3 length is 13 residues. The germline CDR1 and CDR2 sequences are LGHNA and YSLEER. V was clipped by 2 bases and J by 7 bases, with 11 bases between them. In nucleotides, the CDR3 is TGCGCCAGCAGCCAACAGGGGATGATTGAAGCTTTCTTT. Residues: CASSQQGMIEAFF.

In this sample, this clone turned up once. V gene TRBV9 combines with J gene TRBJ1-1; D gene ambiguous. Germline values: CDR1 SGDLS, CDR2 YYNGEE. Trimming left V 0 bases short and J 1 base short, with 10 bases between. The CDR3 sequence is 15 residues long. CDR3 in amino acids: CASSVGVVPNTEAFF. CDR3 in DNA: TGTGCCAGCAGCGTAGGGGTAGTCCCGAACACTGAAGCTTTCTTT.

This rearrangement joins TRBV5-5 to TRBJ1-3; perhaps TRBD1 as D (6 bases). V was trimmed by 1 base and J by 5 bases, leaving 22 bases between them. The germline V gene has CDR1 SGHKS and CDR2 YYEKEE (reference sequence). The CDR3 contains 18 residues. CDR3 amino acids: CASSLSQGLWQSRNTIYF. For the CDR3, the DNA is TGTGCCAGCAGCTTGTCCCAGGGGCTGTGGCAGTCCCGAAACACCATATATTTT. Together with reference TRBV5-5 and TRBJ1-3, the CDR3 gives the full variable domain: DAGVTQSPTHLIKTRGQQVTLRCSPISGHKSVSWYQQVLGQGPQFIFQYYEKEERGRGNFPDRFSARQFPNYSSELNVNALLLGDSALYLCASSLSQGLWQSRNTIYFGEGSWLTVV.

The chain combines TRBV7-2 with TRBJ2-1, with a tentative D call TRBD1 (5 bases). With 1 base removed from V and 5 bases from J, the gap between germline ends came to 9 bases. The CDR3 is 14 amino acids. Germline V gene lookup returns CDR1 SGHTA and CDR2 FQGNSA. The CDR3 spells CASSLGGPNNEQFF. The DNA for the CDR3 is TGTGCCAGCAGCTTAGGGGGCCCAAACAATGAGCAGTTCTTC.

The chain joins TRBV10-1 to TRBJ1-6; D gene unclear. This CDR3 is 13 amino acids long. Deletions cut 4 bases from V and 5 bases from J, with 6 bases between. CDR1 and CDR2 from the germline V gene are WNHNN and SYGVQD (reference sequence). The CDR3: CASSVTDNSPLHF. The CDR3 coding sequence is TGCGCCAGCAGTGTCACAGATAATTCACCCCTCCACTTT.

This chain links TRBV30 with TRBJ1-2, with 9 bases identical to TRBD1. The CDR3 is 14 residues long. Trimming cost V 0 bases and J 6 bases; bases outside gene matches: 5. Germline-derived CDR1 and CDR2 are GTSNPN and SVGIG (reference sequence). The CDR3 region is CAWSVSGTGHGYTF. CDR3 sequence (DNA): TGTGCCTGGAGTGTATCCGGGACAGGGCATGGCTACACCTTC. The whole variable domain, filled in from reference TRBV30 and TRBJ1-2, reads SQTIHQWPATLVQPVGSPLSLECTVEGTSNPNLYWYRQAAGRGLQLLFYSVGIGQISSEVPQNLSASRPQDRQFILSSKKLLLSDSGFYLCAWSVSGTGHGYTFGSGTRLTVV.

This rearrangement joins TRBV10-3 to TRBJ1-2; D remains unclear. CDR1 is ENHRY, CDR2 SYGVKD, per germline. This CDR3 comprises 15 residues. V shed 0 bases and J shed 4 bases, with 12 bases lying between them. CDR3 residues: CAISESKVGLYGYTF. The CDR3 bases are TGTGCCATCAGTGAGTCGAAGGTAGGGCTCTATGGCTACACCTTC.

This rearrangement joins TRBV6-1 to TRBJ1-5; D not certain. Per the germline V gene, CDR1 is MNHNS and CDR2 is SASEGT. The CDR3 sequence is 15 residues long. V lost 0 bases to trimming and J lost 7 bases, with 13 bases between them. The chain's CDR3 is CASSEAPGSGQPQHF. CDR3 DNA: TGTGCCAGCAGTGAAGCCCCGGGCAGCGGACAGCCCCAGCATTTT.

This rearrangement joins TRBV7-2 to TRBJ1-1; 7 bases agree with TRBD1. The CDR3 length is 14 residues. From germline, CDR1 is SGHTA and CDR2 FQGNSA. V lost 5 bases to trimming and J lost 4 bases; unmatched junction nucleotides: 7. The CDR3 DNA sequence: TGTGCCAGCAGCAAATTTCGACAGGGCACTGAAGCTTTCTTT. This sequence encodes CASSKFRQGTEAFF. Full variable domain (rest looked up from reference TRBV7-2 and TRBJ1-1): GAGVSQSPSNKVTEKGKDVELRCDPISGHTALYWYRQSLGQGLEFLIYFQGNSAPDKSGLPSDRFSAERTGGSVSTLTIQRTQQEDSAVYLCASSKFRQGTEAFFGQGTRLTVV.

Only one count was recorded for this clone. The CDR3 reads CAWRAAGQGAVGNQPQHF. DNA of the CDR3: TGTGCCTGGAGGGCGGCGGGACAGGGGGCTGTGGGGAATCAGCCCCAGCATTTT. J is TRBJ1-5 and V is TRBV30; 12 bases map to TRBD1. The CDR3 consists of 18 residues. Unmatched junction bases numbered 13, after V lost 3 bases and J lost 4 bases. Germline loops: CDR1 GTSNPN, CDR2 SVGIG (reference sequence).

The chain combines TRBV6-5 with TRBJ1-5, with unresolved D. Per the germline V gene, CDR1 is MNHEY and CDR2 is SVGAGI. The CDR3 extends over 14 amino acids. V was trimmed by 4 bases and J by 8 bases, leaving 15 bases between them. The CDR3, as DNA: TGTGCCAGCAGTTTCGACCATCGCCAGGAGCCCCAGCATTTT. This gives the protein CASSFDHRQEPQHF.

The rearrangement links TRBV6-1 to TRBJ2-3; 8 nucleotides line up with TRBD1. This CDR3 comprises 16 residues. J lost 3 bases, V lost 1 base, and 6 bases had no gene match. Germline values: CDR1 MNHNS, CDR2 SASEGT. The CDR3 nucleotides are TGTGCCAGCAGTGAAGTCCCGAACAGGGGGACAGATACGCAGTATTTT. Translating it yields CASSEVPNRGTDTQYF.

This CDR3 reads CASSLATRSEQFF. The CDR3 nucleotides are TGTGCCAGCAGCCTTGCAACTCGGTCTGAGCAGTTCTTC. The chain links TRBV14 to TRBJ2-1; D not resolved. Deletions cut 4 bases from V and 9 bases from J, with 13 bases between. Germline V lookup: CDR1 SGHDN, CDR2 FVKESK. This CDR3 region has 13 residues.

V usage is TRBV9 and J usage is TRBJ2-2, with TRBD1 matching 9 bases. The CDR3 sequence is 15 residues long. V lost 0 bases and J lost 4; bases outside the gene matches: 1. Germline values: CDR1 SGDLS, CDR2 YYNGEE. The CDR3 is CASSVGQGVTGELFF. The CDR3 DNA sequence: TGTGCCAGCAGCGTAGGACAGGGGGTCACCGGGGAGCTGTTTTTT.

The J gene is TRBJ1-4, the V gene TRBV19; 10 bases are shared with TRBD1. Germline loops: CDR1 LNHDA, CDR2 SQIVND (reference sequence). The CDR3 totals 16 residues. Trimming cost V 4 bases and J 0 bases; bases outside gene matches: 2. This chain's CDR3 is CASSRGQGATNEKLFF. The CDR3 coding sequence is TGTGCCAGTAGTAGAGGACAGGGGGCAACTAATGAAAAACTGTTTTTT.

The chain links TRBV14 to TRBJ1-2, with D unclear. In germline, CDR1 is SGHDN, CDR2 FVKESK. There are 14 residues in the CDR3. Trimming removed 0 bases at V and 2 bases at J, with 7 bases between. The CDR3 loop is CASSQENSNYGYTF. The CDR3 coding sequence is TGTGCCAGCAGCCAAGAGAACAGCAACTATGGCTACACCTTC.

This sequence joins TRBV2 and TRBJ2-6; weak D call: TRBD2 (7 bases). Germline V gene data show CDR1 as SNHLY and CDR2 as FYNNEI. CDR3 size: 17 residues. V lost 2 bases and J lost 2, with 13 bases in between. The CDR3 nucleotides read TGTGCCAGCAGTGAAAGAGGGGGAGGGGCTGGGGCCAACGTCCTGACTTTC. Its translation is CASSERGGGAGANVLTF.

The chain employs TRBV10-2 and TRBJ2-7; the match to TRBD1 covers 10 bases. The V gene end was trimmed by 0 bases and the J gene end by 3 bases; junction bases not matched to a gene: 5. Germline CDR1 is WSHSY and CDR2 is SAAADI. The CDR3 is made up of 16 amino acids. The CDR3: CASSESLGTGDYEQYF. CDR3 nucleotide sequence: TGCGCCAGCAGTGAGTCTTTGGGGACAGGGGACTACGAGCAGTACTTC.

With respect to this clone: Given the absence of the conserved phenylalanine or tryptophan at the CDR3 end, a read error is likely. The V and J genes are TRBV30 and TRBJ1-2; D unclear. V lost 3 bases to trimming and J lost 1 base, with 12 bases between them. The CDR3 totals 14 residues. Germline V gene sequence: CDR1 GTSNPN, CDR2 SVGIG (reference sequence). The CDR3 DNA reads as TGTGCCTGGAGGAGGACCAGGCTTAACTATGGCTACACCTCC. Residues: CAWRRTRLNYGYTS.

The chain employs TRBV9 and TRBJ2-1, with 11 bases fitting TRBD1. CDR3 length: 18 residues. Germline assignment: CDR1 SGDLS and CDR2 YYNGEE. V lost 0 bases to trimming and J lost 8 bases; unmatched junction nucleotides: 13. For the CDR3, the DNA is TGTGCCAGCAGCGTAGAATCTTATGGGACAGGGGGAGGCGATGAGCAGTTCTTC. This encodes CASSVESYGTGGGDEQFF.

The chain combines TRBV6-5 with TRBJ1-6, with no clear D. CDR1 is MNHEY and CDR2 is SVGAGI in the germline V gene. V lost 5 bases and J 11 bases, leaving 7 bases between the germline ends. The CDR3 runs to 11 residues. As DNA, the CDR3 is TGTGCCAGCAGTGAATATCCACCCCTCCACTTT. This encodes CASSEYPPLHF.

The gene calls are TRBV6-5 and TRBJ2-5; 10 positions agree with TRBD1. The germline V gene encodes CDR1 MNHEY and CDR2 SVGAGI. V dropped 5 bases and J dropped 6; count of bases not matched to a gene: 3. This CDR3 is 13 amino acids long. CDR3 DNA: TGTGCCAGCAGTCAGACAGGGGGCAAGACCCAGTACTTC. Amino acid sequence: CASSQTGGKTQYF.

The gene calls are TRBV5-1 and TRBJ2-3; D is uncertain. The length of the CDR3 is 13 residues. V was pared by 2 bases and J by 1 base, with 5 bases between. From germline, CDR1 is SGHRS and CDR2 YFSETQ. The CDR3, as DNA: TGCGCCAGCAGCTTCCGGCGCACAGATACGCAGTATTTT. Protein: CASSFRRTDTQYF.

The CDR3 loop reads CASSYDIYGYTF. The CDR3 DNA reads TGTGCCAGCAGCTACGACATCTATGGCTACACCTTC. The V and J genes are TRBV11-3 and TRBJ1-2; the D is unclear. The CDR3 sequence is 12 residues long. Trimming shortened V by 4 bases and J by 4 bases, and 7 bases separated the two germline ends. In germline, CDR1 is SGHNT, CDR2 YENEEA.